These T cell receptor beta chains were read from a single sample in a study of identical twins. TCRdb processed the 5' RACE reads anew with MiXCR; each CDR3 protein has one entry. The repertoire holds about 530,000 distinct CDR3 sequences, with roughly 15% as singletons. The same sample was also studied in work on yellow fever vaccine responses in identical twins.

What was sequenced was CD4+ T cells sorted from blood. The receptors were sampled from a woman under 30 in good health. CDR3s include the opening cysteine and the closing phenylalanine or tryptophan. The order of the fields is D gene, J gene, clone size, V gene, CDR3 protein, CDR3 DNA. A D gene is named only where the DNA matches it firmly. The listing skips clone size in some rows; elsewhere it reads once, few, many or a size class.

TRBD1,TRBJ1-5,.,TRBV2,CASSGDREKYQPQHF,TGTGCCAGCAGTGGAGACAGGGAAAAGTATCAGCCCCAGCATTTT
.,TRBJ2-1,few,TRBV27,CASSRWRDSGTLEQFF,TGTGCCAGCTCCCGTTGGCGGGACTCCGGGACCCTCGAGCAGTTCTTC
TRBD2,TRBJ2-7,few,TRBV7-9,CASSFTSGPYEQYF,TGTGCCAGCAGCTTCACTAGCGGACCCTACGAGCAGTACTTC
TRBD2,TRBJ2-1,once,TRBV20-1,CSARTSGSSSLHNEQFF,TGCAGTGCCAGGACTAGCGGGAGTTCTAGCCTTCACAATGAGCAGTTCTTC
TRBD1,TRBJ1-2,.,TRBV2,CASSETAGQNNYGYTF,TGTGCCAGCAGTGAAACGGCGGGACAGAATAACTATGGCTACACCTTC
TRBD1,TRBJ2-7,many,TRBV27,CASSWGQDYEQYF,TGTGCCAGTTCCTGGGGACAGGACTACGAGCAGTACTTC
TRBD1,TRBJ2-5,.,TRBV20-1,CSHQGGGQETQYF,TGCAGCCACCAAGGGGGCGGACAAGAGACCCAGTACTTC
.,TRBJ2-1,.,TRBV6-2/TRBV6-3,CASRRDSLSYNEQFF,TGTGCCAGCAGGAGGGACTCACTCTCCTACAATGAGCAGTTCTTC
.,TRBJ2-7,few,TRBV12-5,CASGLGTHLGQYF,TGTGCTAGTGGTTTGGGGACTCATCTAGGGCAGTACTTC
TRBD2,TRBJ2-3,few,TRBV20-1,CSARDGGLVSDTQYF,TGCAGTGCTAGAGATGGGGGACTAGTCTCAGATACGCAGTATTTT
.,TRBJ2-3,.,TRBV18,CASSPRVLDTQYF,TGTGCCAGCTCACCAAGAGTTTTGGATACGCAGTATTTT
.,TRBJ2-2,.,TRBV28,CASSKDLPGELFF,TGTGCCAGCAGTAAGGACCTCCCCGGGGAGCTGTTTTTT
.,TRBJ2-3,once,TRBV29-1,CSVEGQVTDTQYF,TGCAGCGTTGAAGGACAGGTCACAGATACGCAGTATTTT
.,TRBJ2-1,few,TRBV11-3,CASSLDWVGEQFF,TGTGCCAGCAGCTTAGATTGGGTAGGTGAGCAGTTCTTC
.,TRBJ2-1,few,TRBV6-5,CASSYSTIPTYIHNEQFF,TGTGCCAGCAGTTACTCGACGATCCCAACATACATCCACAATGAGCAGTTCTTC
.,TRBJ1-1,few,TRBV6-5,CASSYSKPGNGEAFF,TGTGCCAGCAGTTACTCGAAGCCGGGTAATGGTGAAGCTTTCTTT
.,TRBJ2-5,many,TRBV10-3,CAISRTQETQYF,TGTGCCATCAGTCGGACCCAAGAGACCCAGTACTTC
TRBD2,TRBJ2-1,.,TRBV6-5,CASSYSGPSGVYNEQFF,TGTGCCAGCAGTTACTCGGGGCCTAGCGGGGTCTACAATGAGCAGTTCTTC
.,TRBJ2-5,.,TRBV29-1,CSVRRGVQETQYF,TGCAGCGTTAGAAGGGGTGTCCAAGAGACCCAGTACTTC
.,TRBJ2-7,.,TRBV11-1,CASRRDTYYEQYF,TGTGCCAGCAGACGGGACACTTACTACGAGCAGTACTTC
TRBD1,TRBJ1-2,.,TRBV25-1,CASSLPYQDRAGYGYTF,TGTGCCAGCAGTCTACCATACCAGGACAGGGCAGGCTATGGCTACACCTTC
TRBD1,TRBJ2-7,few,TRBV5-1,CASSFGDHRDRGYEQYF,TGCGCCAGCAGCTTTGGTGACCACCGGGACAGGGGTTACGAGCAGTACTTC
.,TRBJ2-5,few,TRBV10-3,CAISAAGGSYQETQYF,TGTGCCATCAGCGCAGCGGGTGGCAGCTACCAAGAGACCCAGTACTTC
TRBD2,TRBJ2-5,few,TRBV24-1,CATSDSGRASETQYF,TGTGCCACCAGTGATAGCGGGAGGGCCAGTGAGACCCAGTACTTC
TRBD1,TRBJ2-2,many,TRBV10-3,CAISDAGQGLGELFF,TGTGCCATCAGTGATGCCGGACAGGGTCTCGGGGAGCTGTTTTTT
.,TRBJ2-3,.,TRBV5-5,CASTWGVVGDTQYF,TGTGCCAGCACCTGGGGGGTCGTGGGAGATACGCAGTATTTT
.,TRBJ2-7,.,TRBV27,CASSNHYEQYF,TGTGCCAGCAGTAATCACTACGAGCAGTACTTC
.,TRBJ2-3,few,TRBV24-1,CATSETGPRSPDTQYF,TGTGCCACCAGTGAAACAGGGCCCCGATCACCGGATACGCAGTATTTT
.,TRBJ1-4,few,TRBV12-3/TRBV12-4,CASSFRSFNEKLFF,TGTGCCAGCAGTTTTAGGTCGTTTAATGAAAAACTGTTTTTT
TRBD1,TRBJ1-2,few,TRBV6-1,CASRDPGQDYGYTF,TGTGCCAGCAGAGACCCGGGACAGGACTATGGCTACACCTTC
TRBD2,TRBJ2-2,many,TRBV12-3/TRBV12-4,CASTGLAGERVTGELFF,TGTGCCAGCACGGGACTAGCGGGAGAACGGGTCACCGGGGAGCTGTTTTTT
.,TRBJ1-4,few,TRBV7-8,CASSFKVREKLFF,TGTGCCAGCAGCTTTAAGGTTCGGGAAAAACTGTTTTTT
.,TRBJ2-7,few,TRBV29-1,CSVESGREGNEQYF,TGCAGCGTTGAATCCGGGCGGGAAGGGAACGAGCAGTACTTC
TRBD2,TRBJ2-5,.,TRBV6-1,CASSPTSGGRETQYF,TGTGCCAGCAGCCCTACTAGCGGGGGGAGGGAGACCCAGTACTTC
.,TRBJ2-3,.,TRBV24-1,CATSAQSSGGSSTDTQYF,TGTGCCACCAGTGCCCAATCATCGGGCGGGTCTAGCACAGATACGCAGTATTTT
TRBD1,TRBJ1-2,many,TRBV12-3/TRBV12-4,CASSLQGALGGYTF,TGTGCCAGCAGTTTACAGGGGGCTTTGGGTGGCTACACCTTC
.,TRBJ2-5,many,TRBV11-2,CASSLDSIIETQYF,TGTGCCAGCAGCTTAGATTCCATTATAGAGACCCAGTACTTC
.,TRBJ1-2,few,TRBV28,CASKDGGLDYGYTF,TGTGCCAGCAAGGACGGAGGATTGGACTATGGCTACACCTTC
TRBD1,TRBJ2-5,few,TRBV9,CASSALLGTGTGETQYF,TGTGCCAGCAGCGCCCTTCTCGGGACAGGGACAGGGGAGACCCAGTACTTC
.,TRBJ2-3,many,TRBV10-3,CAISEGGRGATDTQYF,TGTGCCATCAGTGAAGGGGGACGGGGGGCCACAGATACGCAGTATTTT
TRBD2,TRBJ2-1,few,TRBV11-3,CASSSLLAGEQFF,TGTGCCAGCAGCTCCCTACTAGCGGGGGAGCAGTTCTTC
TRBD2,TRBJ2-3,many,TRBV18,CASSPGLAGVGTQYF,TGTGCCAGCTCACCTGGACTAGCGGGAGTTGGTACGCAGTATTTT
TRBD2,TRBJ2-3,few,TRBV6-2/TRBV6-3,CASRQTGTSPDTQYF,TGTGCCAGCAGACAGACCGGGACTAGCCCAGATACGCAGTATTTT
TRBD1,TRBJ1-1,few,TRBV12-3/TRBV12-4,CASSEQGVRAFF,TGTGCCAGCAGCGAACAGGGGGTGAGGGCTTTCTTT
TRBD2,TRBJ2-2,.,TRBV20-1,CSARDQRGGSGTAGELFF,TGCAGTGCTAGAGATCAACGGGGGGGAAGTGGGACCGCCGGGGAGCTGTTTTTT
TRBD2,TRBJ2-7,few,TRBV12-3/TRBV12-4,CASSWTSGIVSYEQYF,TGTGCCAGCAGTTGGACTAGCGGGATAGTCTCCTACGAGCAGTACTTC
.,TRBJ1-2,.,TRBV7-6,CASSNGDRYGYTF,TGTGCCAGCAGCAATGGGGATCGGTATGGCTACACCTTC
TRBD1,TRBJ2-7,few,TRBV20-1,CSASRDRVTYEQYF,TGCAGTGCTAGCCGGGACAGGGTTACCTACGAGCAGTACTTC
TRBD2,TRBJ2-3,few,TRBV20-1,CSARVTGTSGAGYTQYF,TGCAGTGCTAGAGTGACAGGGACTAGCGGAGCCGGGTATACGCAGTATTTT
.,TRBJ2-2,few,TRBV24-1,CATSATFNGELFF,TGTGCCACCAGTGCGACTTTCAACGGGGAGCTGTTTTTT
TRBD2,TRBJ2-7,few,TRBV5-1,CASSSSSGRDEQYF,TGCGCCAGCAGCTCATCTAGCGGGAGAGACGAGCAGTACTTC
TRBD1,TRBJ1-1,.,TRBV29-1,CSVEDPGTGTFEAFF,TGCAGCGTTGAAGATCCCGGGACAGGGACTTTTGAAGCTTTCTTT
TRBD1,TRBJ1-6,.,TRBV6-1,CASSPPGTDPRPLHF,TGTGCCAGCAGTCCCCCCGGGACAGACCCGAGGCCCCTCCACTTT
.,TRBJ2-7,few,TRBV5-1,CASSLDGAYEQYF,TGCGCCAGCAGCCTCGACGGAGCCTACGAGCAGTACTTC
.,TRBJ2-3,few,TRBV12-3/TRBV12-4,CASSPRTASTDTQYF,TGTGCCAGCAGTCCACGGACAGCGAGCACAGATACGCAGTATTTT
.,TRBJ2-3,many,TRBV12-3/TRBV12-4,CASSLAGTSTDTQYF,TGTGCCAGCAGTTTAGCAGGGACTAGCACAGATACGCAGTATTTT
.,TRBJ2-5,many,TRBV20-1,CSAEPGRRQETQYF,TGCAGTGCGGAACCGGGACGCCGACAAGAGACCCAGTACTTC